This T cell receptor beta chain was sequenced during a study of OX40 agonist ivuxolimab in advanced cancers. On the study more broadly: Partial responses were observed in three patients, of whom one had hepatocellular carcinoma and two had cutaneous melanoma. Study observations and caveats: In a subset of nonresponders, normalized T-cell clonal expansion was also low. With doses of 0.1 to 3.0 mg/kg, CD4+ and CD8+ blood T cells had undergone clonal expansion by week 6. Fewer expanded clones were found on average in CD4+ than in CD8+ T cells.

Regarding this clone: What it recognizes is unknown.

Data came from immunoSEQ multiplex PCR; TCRdb stores just in-frame clones and leaves some out. Of around 26,000 clones in the sample, roughly four fifths were seen once. The CDR3 runs to 14 residues. Germline V gene sequence: CDR1 SGHNT, CDR2 YYREEE (reference sequence). With V trimmed by 0 bases and J by 2 bases, 1 base remained unmatched. The source of this sequence is an adult with an advanced solid tumor such as melanoma, head and neck, liver or kidney cancer. This sequence joins TRBV5-4 and TRBJ2-7; TRBD2 aligns across 8 bases. This sample comprised CD4+ or CD8+ T cells sorted from blood, obtained in a trial of the OX40 agonist ivuxolimab. In DNA, the CDR3 is TGTGCCAGCAGCTTGGAGGGACTAGCCTACGAGCAGTACTTC. Amino acids: CASSLEGLAYEQYF.